This T cell receptor beta chain appears in the sequencing data of a study of blood T cell repertoires in COVID-19. Looking at the study overall: T cells, B-cell-depleted T cells, or PBMCs supplied cDNA or gDNA.

Data came from immunoSEQ multiplex PCR; TCRdb stores just in-frame clones and leaves some out. Here the sample spans 200,000 to 300,000 clones, just under 85% being singletons. V gave up 4 bases and J gave up 5 bases, with 10 bases separating them. Looked up from germline, CDR1 is LGHDT and CDR2 is YNNKEL (reference sequence). The length of the CDR3 is 13 residues. V and J are TRBV3-1 (or the pseudogene TRBV3-2) and TRBJ2-3; possible D gene TRBD1, 5 bases. The TCR comes from a woman aged 60-70 years with active or convalescent COVID-19. The specimen sequenced was peripheral blood. CDR3: CASSPGFGDTQYF. The DNA of the CDR3 is TGTGCCAGCAGCCCAGGGTTTGGAGATACGCAGTATTTT.